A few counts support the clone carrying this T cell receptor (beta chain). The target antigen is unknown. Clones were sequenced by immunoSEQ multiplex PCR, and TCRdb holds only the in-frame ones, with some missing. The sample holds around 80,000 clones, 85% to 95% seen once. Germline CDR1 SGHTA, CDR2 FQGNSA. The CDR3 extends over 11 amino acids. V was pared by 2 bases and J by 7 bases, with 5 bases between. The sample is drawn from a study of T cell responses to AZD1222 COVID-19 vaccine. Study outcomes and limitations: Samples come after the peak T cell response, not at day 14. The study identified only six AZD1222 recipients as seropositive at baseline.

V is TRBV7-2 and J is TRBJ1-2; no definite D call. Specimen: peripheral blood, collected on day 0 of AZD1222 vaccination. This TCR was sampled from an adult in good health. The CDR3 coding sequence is TGTGCCAGCAGCTTATCCAGTGGCTACACCTTC. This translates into CASSLSSGYTF. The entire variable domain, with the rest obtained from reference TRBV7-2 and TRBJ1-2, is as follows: GAGVSQSPSNKVTEKGKDVELRCDPISGHTALYWYRQSLGQGLEFLIYFQGNSAPDKSGLPSDRFSAERTGGSVSTLTIQRTQQEDSAVYLCASSLSSGYTFGSGTRLTVV.